This T cell receptor (beta chain) was captured by sequencing in a study of metastatic and nonmetastatic thyroid tumors. Findings and limits, study-wide: Reported TCR beta diversity, measured in blood and tumor, was significantly higher for malignant thyroid tumors than for benign nodules.

Every patient was untreated before thyroid surgery. TCRdb re-called the PCR reads via MiXCR. The data show around 89,000 clones, about 15% seen once. This clone was seen repeatedly, ten times or more. Its antigen is currently unknown. After removal of 3 bases from V and 7 bases from J, the junction contained 4 bases not matched to a gene. The CDR3 runs to 14 residues. The V gene's germline CDR1 is SGHRS and CDR2 YFSETQ. The chain is built from TRBV5-1 and TRBJ1-5, with 10 bases matching TRBD1. The receptor was derived from a female donor with papillary thyroid cancer or a benign thyroid nodule (not recorded which). Some clones in this sample may be carry-over from other donors' samples. The sequenced material came from blood. CDR3 loop: CASSSGTGAQPQHF. Here the CDR3 DNA reads TGCGCCAGCAGCTCGGGGACAGGGGCGCAGCCCCAGCATTTT.